This T cell receptor beta chain was retrieved from a study of blood T cell repertoires in COVID-19. Study-wide context: Whether acute or convalescent, the COVID-19 samples came from the United States, Italy and Spain. PBMCs, B-cell-depleted T cells, or T cells were the source of the cDNA or gDNA that made up the material.

This clone was counted between two and nine times. CDR1 is MGHDK, CDR2 SYGVNS, per germline. The CDR3 loop spans 15 amino acids. V lost 8 bases and J lost 2; bases outside the gene matches: 9. How the authors handled the data: Reference gene primer amplification in the assay estimated nucleated cell counts. Clones were read by immunoSEQ multiplex PCR, and TCRdb kept only the in-frame ones, dropping some. V, J and clone size were drawn from that table, and D and trimming were deduced from the DNA. The sample lists about 97,000 clones, roughly 86% seen once, with around 9.4% in the top ten. The sequenced material came from peripheral blood. The receptor was derived from a man aged 35 to 55 with active or convalescent COVID-19. The genes are TRBV25-1 and TRBJ1-2; 9 positions match TRBD1. The CDR3 nucleotides read TGTGCCAGCGGAGGGAGCGGGACAGGGAACTATGGCTACACCTTC. This codes for CASGGSGTGNYGYTF.